This TCR beta chain was identified in a study of shared clonotypes between healthy human individuals. General study findings and limits: Estimated richness values were generally larger in naive subsets than in memory subsets.

Positive CCR7 selection of CD45RO-negative cells yielded the naive CD8 cells, and terminally differentiated effector memory CD45RA+ cells were excluded. Trimming left V 3 bases short and J 0 bases short, with 16 bases between. CDR1 and CDR2 from the germline V gene are SGHTA and FQGNSA. The CDR3 loop spans 17 amino acids. With regard to this clone: What it binds is unknown.

The data were produced by immunoSEQ multiplex PCR, yet TCRdb's version contains in-frame clones alone and is incomplete. The data hold millions of clones, with approximately 94% observed a single time. The V call is TRBV7-2, the J call TRBJ2-3; D call uncertain. The sequence came from a young man in good health. Some clones in this sample may be carry-over from other donors' samples. Material: naive CD8+ T cells from PBMCs. CDR3 sequence reads: CASSFGFLAASTDTQYF. As DNA, the CDR3 is TGTGCCAGCAGCTTCGGCTTCTTGGCAGCTAGCACAGATACGCAGTATTTT.